This T cell receptor beta chain was retrieved from a study of CD8+ T cells in alopecia areata. On this clone itself: As yet, its antigen is unknown.

Treatment given: oral pan-JAK inhibitor, 5-10 mg twice daily. Study-wide results and caveats: Tofacitinib significantly lowered scalp clonality and expanded CD8+ clones among the top 100. Sequencing of scalp samples also captures resident alphabeta T cells of normal skin.

Extracted from the samples, RNA was reverse transcribed into cDNA to serve as the sequencing template. Some clones are missing from TCRdb's copy, which holds only in-frame ones; the method was immunoSEQ multiplex PCR. The sample includes some 190,000 clones, roughly 46% seen only once; the top ten take about a tenth. The CDR3 runs 16 residues. Germline V CDR1 and CDR2: SGHNT, YYREEE (reference sequence). Germline trimming cut 0 bases from V and 3 bases from J; bases unmatched to any gene: 4. This sequence was found in a human donor with alopecia areata. The chain has TRBV5-4 and TRBJ2-1; 9 bases are a match to TRBD1. Material: CD8+ T cells sorted from blood, obtained around week 53, from a patient treated with tofacitinib. The CDR3: CASSLDTGGVYNEQFF. Written as DNA, the CDR3 is TGTGCCAGCAGCTTGGATACAGGGGGCGTCTACAATGAGCAGTTCTTC.